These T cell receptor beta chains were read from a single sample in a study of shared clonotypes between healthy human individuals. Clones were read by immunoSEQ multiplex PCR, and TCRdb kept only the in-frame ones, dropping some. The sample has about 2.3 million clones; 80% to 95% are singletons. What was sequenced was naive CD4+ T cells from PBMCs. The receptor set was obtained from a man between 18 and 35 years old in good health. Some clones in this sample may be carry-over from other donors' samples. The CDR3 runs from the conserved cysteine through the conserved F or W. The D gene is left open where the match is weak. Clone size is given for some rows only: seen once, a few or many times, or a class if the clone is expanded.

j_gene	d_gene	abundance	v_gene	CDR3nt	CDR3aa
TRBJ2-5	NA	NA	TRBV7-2	TGTGCCAGCAGCTTAGCGGTACGGCAGCCGGAGACCCAGTACTTC	CASSLAVRQPETQYF
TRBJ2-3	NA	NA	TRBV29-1	TGCAGCGGGGCGGCGAACCCAAGCACAGATACGCAGTATTTT	CSGAANPSTDTQYF
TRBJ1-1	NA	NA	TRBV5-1	TGCGCCAGCAGCGTGGACAGCTGGAACACTGAAGCTTTCTTT	CASSVDSWNTEAFF
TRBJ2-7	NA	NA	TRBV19	TGTGCCAGTAGTCCCGGGAGCCACTACGAGCAGTACTTC	CASSPGSHYEQYF
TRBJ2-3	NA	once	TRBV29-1	TGCAGCGTTGCAGGGATCCTCGGAGATACGCAGTATTTT	CSVAGILGDTQYF
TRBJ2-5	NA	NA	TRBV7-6	TGTGCCAGCAGCTTAGCTGGTAGCGGAGAGACCCAGTACTTC	CASSLAGSGETQYF
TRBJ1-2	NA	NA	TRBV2	TGTGCCAGCAAAATTGAGGCTGGCTACACCTTC	CASKIEAGYTF
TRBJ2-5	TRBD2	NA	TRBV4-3	TGCGCCAGCAGCCGGGGAATAGCGGGGAGCCAAGAGACCCAGTACTTC	CASSRGIAGSQETQYF
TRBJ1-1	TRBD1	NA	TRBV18	TGTGCCAGCTCAAGCGACAGGGGGTATACTGAAGCTTTCTTT	CASSSDRGYTEAFF
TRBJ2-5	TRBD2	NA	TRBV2	TGTGCCAGCAGGGTGACTAGCGGGCAAGAGACCCAGTACTTC	CASRVTSGQETQYF
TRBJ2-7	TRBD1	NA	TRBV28	TGTGCCAGCACCAAGGCGCCCGGGACAGGGGACTACGAGCAGTACTTC	CASTKAPGTGDYEQYF
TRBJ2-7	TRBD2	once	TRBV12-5	TGTGCTAGTGGTTTGTCAGAGGGGACTAGCGTGCACGAGCAGTACTTC	CASGLSEGTSVHEQYF
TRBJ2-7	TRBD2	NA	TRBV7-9	TGTGCCAGCAGCAAACTAGCGGGAGGTGGCTACGAGCAGTACTTC	CASSKLAGGGYEQYF
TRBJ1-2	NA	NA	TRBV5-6	TGTGCCAGCAGCCGTCCCTCAGGGGTAGGGGGCTACACCTTC	CASSRPSGVGGYTF
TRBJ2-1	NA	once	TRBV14	TGTGCCAGCAGCCTCATTCTCGGCCGGAAGTTCTTC	CASSLILGRKFF
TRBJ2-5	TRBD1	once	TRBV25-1	TGTGCCAGCAGTACCCGATCGACAGGGGAAGAGACCCAGTACTTC	CASSTRSTGEETQYF
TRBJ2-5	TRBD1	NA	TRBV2	TGTGCCAGCAGTGATGAGACAGGGCTAGAGACCCAGTACTTC	CASSDETGLETQYF
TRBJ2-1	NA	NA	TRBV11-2	TGTGCCAGCAGCCTTAGGGGGGATGAGCAGTTCTTC	CASSLRGDEQFF
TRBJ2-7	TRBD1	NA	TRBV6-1	TGTGCCAGCAGCAGGGGGCCCGGGTACGAGCAGTACTTC	CASSRGPGYEQYF
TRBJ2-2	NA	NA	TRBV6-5	TGTGCCAGCAGTCGATCGATCCCCGGGGAGCTGTTTTTT	CASSRSIPGELFF
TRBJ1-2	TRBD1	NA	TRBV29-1	TGCAGCGTGACAGGACAGGTGTATGGCTACACCTTC	CSVTGQVYGYTF
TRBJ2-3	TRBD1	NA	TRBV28	TGTGCCAGCAGAGAGACAGGGCGTAGAGATACGCAGTATTTT	CASRETGRRDTQYF
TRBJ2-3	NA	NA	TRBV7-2	TGTGCCAGCAGCCTGGACGGCCTAGGCACAGATACGCAGTATTTT	CASSLDGLGTDTQYF
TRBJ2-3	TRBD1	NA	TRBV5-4	TGTGCCAGCAGCCCACCCGACAGGGGGAAGACAGATACGCAGTATTTT	CASSPPDRGKTDTQYF
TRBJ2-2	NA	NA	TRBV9	TGTGCCAGCAGCGTAGGTAGGGGGAGCACCGGGGAGCTGTTTTTT	CASSVGRGSTGELFF
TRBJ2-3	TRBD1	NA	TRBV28	TGTGCCAGCACACTACCCGGGACAGGGGGTGGTACGCAGTATTTT	CASTLPGTGGGTQYF
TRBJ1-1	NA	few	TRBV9	TGTGCCAGCAGCGCACAGGGATGGACTGAAGCTTTCTTT	CASSAQGWTEAFF
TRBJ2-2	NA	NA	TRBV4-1	TGCGCCAGCAGCCAAGTGGAGAGGCGGCAGGGGAACACCGGGGAGCTGTTTTTT	CASSQVERRQGNTGELFF
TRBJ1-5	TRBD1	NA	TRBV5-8	TGTGCCAGCAGCTGGATGAGGGCACAGGGGCGCGACTATAGCAATCAGCCCCAGCATTTT	CASSWMRAQGRDYSNQPQHF
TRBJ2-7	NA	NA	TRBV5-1	TGCGCCAGCAGCCCCCCTAGCGCTTCCTACGAGCAGTACTTC	CASSPPSASYEQYF
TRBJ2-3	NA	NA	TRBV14	TGTGCCAGCAGCCAATTGTGGGCAGATACGCAGTATTTT	CASSQLWADTQYF
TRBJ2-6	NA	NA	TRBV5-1	TGCGCCAGCAGCTTGGGGGGCTCCGGGGCCAACGTCCTGACTTTC	CASSLGGSGANVLTF
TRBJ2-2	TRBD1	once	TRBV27	TGTGCCAGCAGAGACAGGGTATCCGGGGCCGGGGAGCTGTTTTTT	CASRDRVSGAGELFF
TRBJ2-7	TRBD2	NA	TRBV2	TGTGCCAGCAGTCTAGCGGGAGAGAGAGAGCAGTACTTC	CASSLAGEREQYF
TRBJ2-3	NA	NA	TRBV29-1	TGCAGCGTTGGTGGGATTACCACAGATACGCAGTATTTT	CSVGGITTDTQYF
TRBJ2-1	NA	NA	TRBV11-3	TGTGCCAGCAGCCGGGACTCCGGCTCCTACAATGAGCAGTTCTTC	CASSRDSGSYNEQFF
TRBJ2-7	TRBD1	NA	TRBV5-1	TGCGCCAGCAGAAGGGGACAGGGTGTCGAGCAGTACTTC	CASRRGQGVEQYF
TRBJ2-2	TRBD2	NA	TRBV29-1	TGCAGCGTCGCGAATCCACTAGCGATCGGGGAGCTGTTTTTT	CSVANPLAIGELFF
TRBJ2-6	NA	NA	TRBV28	TGTGCCAGCAGGGGGCCTGGGGCCAACGTCCTGACTTTC	CASRGPGANVLTF
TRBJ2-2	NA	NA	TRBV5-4	TGTGCCAGCAGCCGGGGTTCGAACACCGGGGAGCTGTTTTTT	CASSRGSNTGELFF
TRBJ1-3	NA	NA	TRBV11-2	TGTGCCAGCAGCTCAACCTCACGGGGCTCTGGAAACACCATATATTTT	CASSSTSRGSGNTIYF
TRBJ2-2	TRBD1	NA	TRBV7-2	TGTGCCAGCAGCTTACACGGACAGGGGGCCACCGGGGAGCTGTTTTTT	CASSLHGQGATGELFF
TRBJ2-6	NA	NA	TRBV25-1	TGTGCCAGCAGTGAATTTTCCAGGGCGCCGAACGTCCTGACTTTC	CASSEFSRAPNVLTF
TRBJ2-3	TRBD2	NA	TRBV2	TGTGCCAGCAGCGGACTAGCGGGAGCACGTGATACGCAGTATTTT	CASSGLAGARDTQYF
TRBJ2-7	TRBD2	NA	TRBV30	TGTGCCTGGAGTGCCCCAAACCGGGGGGAGCACACCTACGAGCAGTACTTC	CAWSAPNRGEHTYEQYF
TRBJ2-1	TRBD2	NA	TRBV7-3	TGTGCCAGCAGCTTAATCCAGGGAGGGGTAGGTGAGCAGTTCTTC	CASSLIQGGVGEQFF
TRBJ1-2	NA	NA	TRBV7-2	TGTGCCAGCAGCTTAGGGTTGACAGGAGAAGATGGCTACACCTTC	CASSLGLTGEDGYTF
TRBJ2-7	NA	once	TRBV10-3	TGTGCCATCGCCTATGGGGAGCGCGAGCAGTACTTC	CAIAYGEREQYF
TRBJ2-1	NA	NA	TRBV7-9	TGTGCCAGCAGCCCGAAGACTAGGAAAGAGCAGTTCTTC	CASSPKTRKEQFF
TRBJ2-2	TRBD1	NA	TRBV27	TGTGCCAGCCAACCTGGTAGGGGACAGGGGCCGAACACCGGGGAGCTGTTTTTT	CASQPGRGQGPNTGELFF
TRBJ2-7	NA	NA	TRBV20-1	TGCAGTGCGTTCGGGGCCTACGAGCAGTACTTC	CSAFGAYEQYF
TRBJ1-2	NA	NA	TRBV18	TGTGCCAGCTCACCATCGGGGGCGGAGAGCTATGGCTACACCTTC	CASSPSGAESYGYTF
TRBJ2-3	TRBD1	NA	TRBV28	TGTGCCAGCAGCCGCCGACAGGGGGCAGATACGCAGTATTTT	CASSRRQGADTQYF
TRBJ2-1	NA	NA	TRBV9	TGTGCCAGCAGCGTAGAGGTGGGAGGCCGGTTGGGCAATGAGCAGTTCTTC	CASSVEVGGRLGNEQFF
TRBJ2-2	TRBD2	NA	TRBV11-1	TGTGCCAGCAGCTTACAGCGGACTAGCGCCGGGGAGCTGTTTTTT	CASSLQRTSAGELFF
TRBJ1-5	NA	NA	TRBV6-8	TGTGCCAGCAGTTCCGGCGGCGATCAGCCCCAGCATTTT	CASSSGGDQPQHF
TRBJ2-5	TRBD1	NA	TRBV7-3	TGTGCCAGCAGCCGAAGCCGGGACAGGGGGCAGACCCAGTACTTC	CASSRSRDRGQTQYF